This record covers a single TCR beta chain. These data are taken from a study of cytomegalovirus exposure and HLA in healthy donors. The wider study: Most donors, roughly 82% of approximately 400 genotyped, fell in the Caucasian-associated ancestry cluster.

A multiplex PCR was run with 60 Vbeta primers and 13 Jbeta primers. The repertoire was sequenced with immunoSEQ multiplex PCR; TCRdb's copy has only in-frame clones and lacks some. The profile covers nearly 110,000 clones, with roughly four fifths appearing a single time and less than 2.5% taken by the ten largest. The CDR3 runs 14 residues. The germline V and J ends were trimmed by 4 bases and 3 bases, with 14 bases remaining between them. The germline gives CDR1 SGDLS, CDR2 YYNGEE. This receptor was obtained from a man aged 18 to 35 in good health and CMV-seronegative. The chain employs TRBV9 and TRBJ2-7; weak D call: TRBD2 (6 bases). The specimen was PBMCs. CDR3 nucleotides: TGTGCCAGCAGCCTCGGCGGGGAGCACTACGAGCAGTACTTC. Translation gives CASSLGGEHYEQYF.